This entry concerns a single TCR beta chain. The data were taken from a study of blood T cell repertoires in COVID-19. The assay was immunoSEQ multiplex PCR, and TCRdb's table has in-frame clones only and misses some. The table lists 300,000 to 400,000 clones, roughly 88% of them singletons. The receptor was derived from a woman aged 25 to 39 with acute COVID-19. The sample comprised PBMCs or T cells enriched from blood (not recorded which).

The CDR3 DNA is TGTGCCAGCAGCTTAGAGTCAGGGAGGCGAAACACCATATATTTT. Its protein is CASSLESGRRNTIYF. The V gene is TRBV7-2, the J gene TRBJ1-3, with D tentatively TRBD1 (5 bases). Trimming left V 1 base short and J 5 bases short, with 12 bases between. Germline V gives CDR1 SGHTA, CDR2 FQGNSA. The CDR3 runs 15 residues. The variable domain in full, with the rest retrieved from reference TRBV7-2 and TRBJ1-3, is GAGVSQSPSNKVTEKGKDVELRCDPISGHTALYWYRQSLGQGLEFLIYFQGNSAPDKSGLPSDRFSAERTGGSVSTLTIQRTQQEDSAVYLCASSLESGRRNTIYFGEGSWLTVV.